The subject of this entry is one TCR beta chain. Trimming took off 0 bases at V and 7 bases at J, with 13 bases between the two ends. The CDR3 is made up of 15 amino acids. Germline V lookup: CDR1 KGHSH, CDR2 LQKENI. With a J-beta primer mix and a sample-barcoded 5' primer, a second PCR ran about 7 to 12 cycles. TCRdb re-called the 5' RACE reads with MiXCR, one entry per CDR3 protein. Found here are about 1.1 million distinct CDR3 sequences, roughly two fifths of them singletons; the top ten hold around 12%. The entry originates in a study of blood T cells in healthy people across ages. Material: blood. The TCR comes from a man aged 18 to 30 in good health. V gene TRBV18 combines with J gene TRBJ2-1; D perhaps matches TRBD2 (6 bases). The CDR3 loop is CASSPPSGSGNEQFF. The CDR3 DNA reads as TGTGCCAGCTCACCACCGTCCGGGAGCGGGAATGAGCAGTTCTTC.